The 7 T cell receptor beta chains in this list originate from one sample, sequenced in a study of human T cells and chemical hapten exposure. The time point denotes: patch test 2, 6 weeks after DPC sensitization. Documented treatment: therapeutic diphenylcyclopropenone sensitization with weekly scalp DPC. TCRdb fed the RACE reads into MiXCR, producing one record per CDR3 protein. In the table there are 96,000 or so distinct CDR3 sequences, about 9% of which are singletons. Sequencing used whole blood, obtained in connection with sensitization to the hapten diphenylcyclopropenone (DPC). The receptors shown here come from a woman in her forties with alopecia areata. Some clones in this sample may be carry-over from other donors' samples.

The chain is built from TRBV7-2 and TRBJ2-5, with 9 bases lining up with TRBD2. V lost 1 base, J lost 7 bases, and 7 bases stayed unmatched. CDR1 and CDR2 from the germline V gene are SGHTA and FQGNSA. The CDR3 is made up of 15 amino acids. This CDR3 is CASSLGSGSGRTQYF. The CDR3 DNA follows: TGTGCCAGCAGCTTAGGTAGCGGGAGTGGACGGACCCAGTACTTC.

This clonotype was observed a few times. This chain joins TRBV5-1 and TRBJ2-7, with D possibly called TRBD1 or TRBD2 (5 bases each). V was trimmed by 2 bases and J by 3 bases, leaving 15 bases between them. The germline gives CDR1 SGHRS, CDR2 YFSETQ. The CDR3 extends over 15 amino acids. The CDR3, as DNA: TGCGCCAGCAGCTTATCCCCGGGACGGAGCTACGAGCAGTACTTC. Translated: CASSLSPGRSYEQYF.

The V and J genes are TRBV12-3 or TRBV12-4 and TRBJ2-4, with D possibly being TRBD1 or TRBD2 (6 bases each). Trimming removed 3 bases from V and 0 bases from J, with 12 bases in between. The CDR3 length is 16 residues. Here the CDR3 reads CASSFGGLVAKNIQYF. Here the CDR3 DNA reads TGTGCCAGCAGTTTCGGGGGCTTGGTAGCCAAAAACATTCAGTACTTC.

This clonotype has a count of ten or more. V gene TRBV7-3 combines with J gene TRBJ1-1; 7 bases fit TRBD1. Trimming at V came to 5 bases and at J to 4 bases, leaving 13 bases not matched to a gene. Germline assignment: CDR1 SGHTA and CDR2 FQGTGA. CDR3 length: 16 amino acids. The CDR3 DNA sequence: TGTGCCAGCAGCCCAAGGGACAGCGCCTTTACCACTGAAGCTTTCTTT. It translates to CASSPRDSAFTTEAFF.

This clonotype was observed a handful of times. The V gene is TRBV25-1, the J gene TRBJ2-7; TRBD1 is a possible D gene (6 bases). CDR1 and CDR2 from the germline V gene are MGHDK and SYGVNS. With 6 bases removed from V and 3 bases from J, the gap between germline ends came to 18 bases. There are 15 residues in the CDR3. The CDR3 sequence is CASRSNRQVSYEQYF. In DNA, the CDR3 is TGTGCCAGCAGATCTAACCGACAGGTGAGCTACGAGCAGTACTTC.

This clonotype has ten or more counts. This chain uses TRBV6-1 with TRBJ1-1; 7 bases align to TRBD1. The CDR3 runs 14 residues. CDR1 is MNHNS and CDR2 is SASEGT in the germline V gene. The junction had 5 bases not matched to a gene; V was cut back by 5 bases and J by 2 bases. The CDR3 DNA is TGTGCCAGCAGTCTTGGGACAGCCAACACTGAAGCTTTCTTT. This encodes CASSLGTANTEAFF.

A few counts support this clonotype. The V gene is TRBV7-2, the J gene TRBJ2-5; D perhaps matches TRBD2 (5 bases). V gave up 5 bases and J gave up 0 bases, with 13 bases separating them. The germline V gene has CDR1 SGHTA and CDR2 FQGNSA. The CDR3 runs 15 residues. The CDR3 protein is CASSKTATNQETQYF. CDR3 sequence (DNA): TGTGCCAGCAGCAAGACCGCGACTAACCAAGAGACCCAGTACTTC.